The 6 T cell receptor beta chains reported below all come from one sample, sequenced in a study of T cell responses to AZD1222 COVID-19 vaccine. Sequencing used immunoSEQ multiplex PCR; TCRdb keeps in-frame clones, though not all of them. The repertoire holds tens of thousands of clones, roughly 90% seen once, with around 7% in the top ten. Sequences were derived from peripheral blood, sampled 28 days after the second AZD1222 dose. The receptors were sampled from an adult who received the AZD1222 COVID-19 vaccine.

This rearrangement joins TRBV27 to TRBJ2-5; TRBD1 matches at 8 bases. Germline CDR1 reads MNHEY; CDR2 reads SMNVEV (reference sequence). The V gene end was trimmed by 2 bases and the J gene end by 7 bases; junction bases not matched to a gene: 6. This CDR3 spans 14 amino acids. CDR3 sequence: CASSLSPGGGTQYF. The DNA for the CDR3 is TGTGCCAGCAGTTTAAGTCCAGGGGGCGGGACCCAGTACTTC.

CDR3 DNA sequence: TGTGCCTGGAGCGGTGGGGACCAGCAGCCCCAGCATTTT. Amino acids: CAWSGGDQQPQHF. The V and J genes are TRBV30 and TRBJ1-5; TRBD1 might be the D (5 bases). Germline V CDR1 and CDR2: GTSNPN, SVGIG (reference sequence). The CDR3 spans 13 residues. The germline V and J ends were trimmed by 3 bases and 7 bases, with 13 bases remaining between them.

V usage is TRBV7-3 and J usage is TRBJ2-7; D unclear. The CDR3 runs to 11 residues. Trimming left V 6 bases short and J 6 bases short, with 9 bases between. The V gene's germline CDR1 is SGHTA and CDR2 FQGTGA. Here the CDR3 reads CASSTPGEQYF. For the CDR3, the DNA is TGTGCCAGCAGTACCCCCGGCGAGCAGTACTTC. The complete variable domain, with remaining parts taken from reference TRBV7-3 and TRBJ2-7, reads GAGVSQTPSNKVTEKGKYVELRCDPISGHTALYWYRQSLGQGPEFLIYFQGTGAADDSGLPNDRFFAVRPEGSVSTLKIQRTERGDSAVYLCASSTPGEQYFGPGTRLTVT.

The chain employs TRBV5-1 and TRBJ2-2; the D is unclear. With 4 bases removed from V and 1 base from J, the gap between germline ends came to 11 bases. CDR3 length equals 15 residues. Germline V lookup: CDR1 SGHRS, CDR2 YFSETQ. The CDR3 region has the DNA TGCGCCAGCAGCCAAGGACCCTTGAACACCGGGGAGCTGTTTTTT. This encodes CASSQGPLNTGELFF.

The DNA for the CDR3 is TGTGCCAGCAGCCCCGGAGCGGGAAACACAGATACGCAGTATTTT. Residues: CASSPGAGNTDTQYF. The gene calls are TRBV7-3 and TRBJ2-3; 7 positions agree with TRBD2. The germline V gene has CDR1 SGHTA and CDR2 FQGTGA. The length of the CDR3 is 15 residues. After removal of 5 bases from V and 2 bases from J, the junction contained 7 bases not matched to a gene.

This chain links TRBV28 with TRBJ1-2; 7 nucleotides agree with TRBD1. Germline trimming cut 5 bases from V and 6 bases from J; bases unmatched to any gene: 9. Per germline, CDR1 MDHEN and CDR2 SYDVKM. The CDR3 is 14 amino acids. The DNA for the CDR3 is TGTGCCAGCAGTCTTGACAGGGTCACACATGGCTACACCTTC. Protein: CASSLDRVTHGYTF.